One and the same sample provided the 12 T cell receptor beta chains below, sequenced in a study of T cells in Graves' hyperthyroidism and ophthalmopathy. RNA transcripts yielded amplified TCR beta CDR3 regions. HTBI primers were used for first-round RT-PCR of the TCR CDR3. TCRdb re-called the multiplex PCR reads with MiXCR, one entry per CDR3 protein. The table lists about 400,000 distinct CDR3 sequences, around 16% of them singletons. Sequenced input: blood. Receptors originate from a young woman with Graves' hyperthyroidism.

This clonotype showed up many times. This chain connects TRBV18 to TRBJ2-7, with D possibly TRBD1 on 6 matching bases. The CDR3 has 12 amino acids. Germline values: CDR1 KGHSH, CDR2 LQKENI. V dropped 3 bases and J dropped 5 bases, with 8 bases sitting between them. CDR3 sequence (DNA): TGTGCCAGCTCACCCCAGGGGAACGAGCAGTACTTC. Amino acids: CASSPQGNEQYF.

Notes on this clonotype: A much more abundant neighbour one base away suggests this may be a read error. This chain links TRBV20-1 with TRBJ2-2; D is undetermined. V was clipped by 5 bases and J by 2 bases, with 12 bases between them. There are 14 residues in the CDR3. The germline V gene encodes CDR1 DFQATT and CDR2 SNEGSKA (reference sequence). CDR3 residues: CSALSRPNTGELFF. CDR3 coding DNA: TGCAGTGCTCTCTCCAGGCCTAACACCGGGGAGCTGTTTTTT.

This clonotype came up many times. The rearrangement joins TRBV6-5 to TRBJ1-1; possibly TRBD1 for D (6 bases). CDR3 length: 14 amino acids. CDR1 and CDR2 (germline): MNHEY, SVGAGI. Trimming removed 2 bases at V and 3 bases at J, with 10 bases between. CDR3 nucleotides: TGTGCCAGCAGTTACAAGGGGGGGGACACTGAAGCTTTCTTT. Its protein product is CASSYKGGDTEAFF.

This chain connects TRBV27 to TRBJ1-5; no clear D. CDR3 length: 13 amino acids. Germline V gene data show CDR1 as MNHEY and CDR2 as SMNVEV (reference sequence). V was shortened by 8 bases and J by 2 bases, with 10 bases between the two germline ends. The DNA of the CDR3 is TGTGCCAGCCGCCCAGCTGGCAATCAGCCCCAGCATTTT. Amino acid sequence: CASRPAGNQPQHF.

In this sample, this clonotype turned up many times. This chain uses TRBV5-1 with TRBJ2-2; 7 positions match TRBD2. Germline V lookup: CDR1 SGHRS, CDR2 YFSETQ. This CDR3 is built from 16 residues. With 4 bases clipped from V and 5 bases from J, the junction kept 11 bases outside the gene matches. In DNA form, the CDR3 reads TGCGCCAGCAGCAGTATTCAGCGGGGTTGGACCGGGGAGCTGTTTTTT. Translating gives CASSSIQRGWTGELFF.

This clonotype occurred many times. V gene TRBV19 combines with J gene TRBJ1-4; D is perhaps TRBD1 (5 bases). Deletions cut 4 bases from V and 10 bases from J, with 16 bases between. Germline CDR1 is LNHDA and CDR2 is SQIVND (reference sequence). This CDR3 is 14 amino acids long. The CDR3 DNA reads TGTGCCAGTAGTAGAAGGACGGGACGCGGAAAACTGTTTTTT. This encodes CASSRRTGRGKLFF.

A note on this clonotype: This may be a read error, as it is one base from a much larger clone. The chain uses TRBV9 and TRBJ2-3; D unclear. In germline, CDR1 is SGDLS, CDR2 YYNGEE. The CDR3 is 14 amino acids. This CDR3 is CASIVEVLRDTQYF. The DNA for the CDR3 is TGTGCCAGCATCGTAGAAGTCCTCAGGGATACGCAGTATTTT.

This clonotype was seen many times. The V call is TRBV18, the J call TRBJ1-4; TRBD1 matches 8 bases. Germline CDR1 is KGHSH and CDR2 is LQKENI. This CDR3 contains 18 residues. V dropped 0 bases and J dropped 0; count of bases not matched to a gene: 6. The CDR3 here is CASSPPRQGMATNEKLFF. Here the CDR3 DNA reads TGTGCCAGCTCACCACCGAGACAGGGGATGGCAACTAATGAAAAACTGTTTTTT.

V is TRBV7-9 and J is TRBJ2-7, with D hard to call. The V and J ends lost 5 bases and 3 bases respectively, with 17 bases between them. Germline assignment: CDR1 SEHNR and CDR2 FQNEAQ (reference sequence). The CDR3 extends over 15 amino acids. The CDR3 loop is CASSLMVASFYEQYF. Written as DNA, the CDR3 is TGTGCCAGCAGCCTCATGGTAGCTTCGTTCTACGAGCAGTACTTC.

There are many counts of this clonotype. The chain recombines TRBV20-1 with TRBJ2-7; TRBD2 is a possible D gene (6 bases). The V gene's germline CDR1 is DFQATT and CDR2 SNEGSKA (reference sequence). V lost 1 base and J lost 2, with 12 bases in between. The length of the CDR3 is 14 residues. CDR3 nucleotides: TGCAGTGCTAGAGGGACGGGGGTGACCTACGAGCAGTACTTC. It specifies CSARGTGVTYEQYF.

This chain links TRBV12-3 or TRBV12-4 with TRBJ2-6; 12 bases are shared with TRBD2. This CDR3 contains 18 residues. Trimming cost V 3 bases and J 2 bases; bases outside gene matches: 5. The CDR3 DNA reads TGTGCCAGCAGTTTTCTAGCGGGAGGGGGTACTGGGGCCAACGTCCTGACTTTC. Its translation: CASSFLAGGGTGANVLTF.

This clonotype has only a few counts. This rearrangement joins TRBV7-2 to TRBJ2-3; 11 nucleotides align to TRBD2. CDR1 and CDR2 (germline): SGHTA, FQGNSA. The V segment lost 10 bases and the J segment 2 bases; nucleotides outside the gene matches: 8. This CDR3 comprises 15 residues. The CDR3 DNA follows: TGTGCCACCAGACTAGCGGGGTTCTACACAGATACGCAGTATTTT. Protein sequence: CATRLAGFYTDTQYF.